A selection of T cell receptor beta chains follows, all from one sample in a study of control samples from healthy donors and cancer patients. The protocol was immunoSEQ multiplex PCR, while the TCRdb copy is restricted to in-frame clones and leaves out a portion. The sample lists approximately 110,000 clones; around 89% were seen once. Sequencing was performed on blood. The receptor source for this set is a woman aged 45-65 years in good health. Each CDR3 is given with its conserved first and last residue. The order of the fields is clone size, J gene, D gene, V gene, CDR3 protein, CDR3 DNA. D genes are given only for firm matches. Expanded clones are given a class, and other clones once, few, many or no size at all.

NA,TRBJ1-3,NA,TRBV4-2,CASSQGGTASGNTIYF,TGTGCCAGCAGCCAAGGGGGCACGGCCTCTGGAAACACCATATATTTT
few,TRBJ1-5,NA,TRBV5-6,CASSPPFGGSGGQPQHF,TGTGCCAGCAGCCCACCCTTCGGGGGAAGCGGAGGTCAGCCCCAGCATTTT
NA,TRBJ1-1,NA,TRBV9,CASSPEITDTEAFF,TGTGCCAGCAGCCCGGAAATTACGGACACTGAAGCTTTCTTT
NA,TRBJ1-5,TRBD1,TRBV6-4,CASSGQGRTLGQPQHF,TGTGCCAGCAGTGGACAGGGCCGGACCCTTGGGCAGCCCCAGCATTTT
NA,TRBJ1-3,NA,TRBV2,CASSYVLSGNTIYF,TGTGCCAGCAGCTACGTCCTCTCTGGAAACACCATATATTTT
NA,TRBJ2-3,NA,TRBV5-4,CASSFSTGHTDTQYF,TGTGCCAGCAGCTTCTCGACAGGACACACAGATACGCAGTATTTT
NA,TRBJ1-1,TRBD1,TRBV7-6,CASSSRQGMNTEAFF,TGTGCCAGCAGCTCTCGACAGGGGATGAACACTGAAGCTTTCTTT
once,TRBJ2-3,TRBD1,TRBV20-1,CSASAGQGVTDTQYF,TGCAGTGCTAGTGCCGGACAGGGGGTCACAGATACGCAGTATTTT
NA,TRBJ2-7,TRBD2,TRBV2,CASSEGLAGGYEQYF,TGTGCCAGCAGTGAAGGCTTAGCGGGGGGCTACGAGCAGTACTTC
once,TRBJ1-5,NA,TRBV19,CAVQGGVNQPQHF,TGTGCCGTCCAAGGGGGGGTTAATCAGCCCCAGCATTTT
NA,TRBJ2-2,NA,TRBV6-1,CASSEYRGELFF,TGTGCCAGCAGTGAATACAGAGGGGAGCTGTTTTTT
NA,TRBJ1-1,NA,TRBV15,CATSPFQAEAFF,TGTGCCACCAGCCCCTTTCAAGCTGAAGCTTTCTTT
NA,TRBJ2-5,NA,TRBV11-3,CASPRRGRPPETQYF,TGTGCCAGCCCTCGGCGGGGGCGGCCCCCGGAGACCCAGTACTTC
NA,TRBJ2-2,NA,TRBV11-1,CASSLVGTVLVGELFF,TGTGCCAGCAGCTTGGTCGGTACGGTACTTGTCGGGGAGCTGTTTTTT
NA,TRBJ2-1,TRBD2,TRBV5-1,CASSLVLAGEGYNEQFF,TGCGCCAGCAGCTTGGTCCTAGCGGGAGAGGGGTACAATGAGCAGTTCTTC
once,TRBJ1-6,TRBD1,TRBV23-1,CASSQPWDRNYSPLHF,TGCGCCAGCAGTCAACCGTGGGACAGAAATTATTCACCCCTCCACTTT
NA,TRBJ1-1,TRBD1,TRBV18,CASSLTLQGSEAFF,TGTGCCAGCTCACTCACTCTACAGGGGTCTGAAGCTTTCTTT
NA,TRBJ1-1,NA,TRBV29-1,CSDTQGFF,TGCAGCGACACACAGGGTTTCTTT
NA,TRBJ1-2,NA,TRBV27,CASSLGPNYGYTF,TGTGCCAGCAGTTTAGGACCTAACTATGGCTACACCTTC
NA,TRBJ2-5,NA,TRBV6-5,CASSFQGLQETQYF,TGTGCCAGCAGTTTCCAGGGACTCCAAGAGACCCAGTACTTC
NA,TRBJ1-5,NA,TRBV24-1,CATRSGRSNQPQHF,TGTGCCACTCGGAGCGGGCGAAGCAATCAGCCCCAGCATTTT
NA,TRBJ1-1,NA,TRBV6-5,CASSYPGPGEAFF,TGTGCCAGCAGTTACCCGGGCCCCGGCGAAGCTTTCTTT
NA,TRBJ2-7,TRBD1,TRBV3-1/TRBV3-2,CASSLGTGGYEQYF,TGTGCCAGCAGCCTGGGGACAGGGGGCTACGAGCAGTACTTC
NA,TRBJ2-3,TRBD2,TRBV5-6,CASTPGGFAGGFTDTQYF,TGTGCCAGCACCCCTGGGGGATTTGCGGGGGGCTTCACAGATACGCAGTATTTT